This is a list of T cell receptor beta chains from one sample in a study of low-dose radiotherapy and immunotherapy resistance in tumors. One entry per CDR3 protein results from TCRdb running MiXCR on the reads. Among approximately 80,000 distinct CDR3 sequences listed, 15% to 20% were seen once. The material was PBMCs, obtained after low-dose radiotherapy plus immunotherapy. These receptors all come from a male donor with prostate cancer. Both conserved end residues are part of each CDR3. Fields, in order: J gene, V gene, clone size, CDR3 protein. Only part of the rows carry a size: once, few, many, or a class if the clone is expanded.

J: TRBJ2-1
V: TRBV24-1
size: many
CDR3: CATAPGLGEQFF

J: TRBJ2-7
V: TRBV6-2/TRBV6-3
size: -
CDR3: CASSYRAGPSYEQYF

J: TRBJ2-1
V: TRBV7-2
size: few
CDR3: CASSSPTGPRFNEQFF

J: TRBJ1-1
V: TRBV4-2
size: many
CDR3: CASSQGDREWDTEAFF

J: TRBJ2-3
V: TRBV28
size: many
CDR3: CASSWEGLVDTQYF

J: TRBJ2-7
V: TRBV5-4
size: -
CDR3: CASSLGTGYEQYF

J: TRBJ1-1
V: TRBV11-1
size: many
CDR3: CASTQTWGSEAFF

J: TRBJ2-7
V: TRBV6-6
size: many
CDR3: CASSPLAVTSYEQYF

J: TRBJ2-2
V: TRBV3-1
size: many
CDR3: CASSLFMGGAGYHGELFF

J: TRBJ2-7
V: TRBV6-5
size: many
CDR3: CASSPTWTGNEQYF

J: TRBJ2-5
V: TRBV28
size: few
CDR3: CASSDSYQETQYF